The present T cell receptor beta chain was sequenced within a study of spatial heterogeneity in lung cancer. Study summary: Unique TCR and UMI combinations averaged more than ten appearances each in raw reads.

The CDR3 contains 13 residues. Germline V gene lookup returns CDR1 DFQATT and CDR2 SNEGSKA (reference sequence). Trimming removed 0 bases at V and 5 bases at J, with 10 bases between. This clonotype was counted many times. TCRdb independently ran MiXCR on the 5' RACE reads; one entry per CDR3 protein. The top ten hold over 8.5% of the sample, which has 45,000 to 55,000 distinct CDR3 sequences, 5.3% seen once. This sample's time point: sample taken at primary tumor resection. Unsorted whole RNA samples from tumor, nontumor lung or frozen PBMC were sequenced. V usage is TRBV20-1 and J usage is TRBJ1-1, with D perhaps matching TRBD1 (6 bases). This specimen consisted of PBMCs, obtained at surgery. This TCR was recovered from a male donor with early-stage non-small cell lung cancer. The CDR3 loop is CSARDPRGTEAFF. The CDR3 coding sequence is TGCAGTGCTAGAGATCCGAGGGGGACTGAAGCTTTCTTT.